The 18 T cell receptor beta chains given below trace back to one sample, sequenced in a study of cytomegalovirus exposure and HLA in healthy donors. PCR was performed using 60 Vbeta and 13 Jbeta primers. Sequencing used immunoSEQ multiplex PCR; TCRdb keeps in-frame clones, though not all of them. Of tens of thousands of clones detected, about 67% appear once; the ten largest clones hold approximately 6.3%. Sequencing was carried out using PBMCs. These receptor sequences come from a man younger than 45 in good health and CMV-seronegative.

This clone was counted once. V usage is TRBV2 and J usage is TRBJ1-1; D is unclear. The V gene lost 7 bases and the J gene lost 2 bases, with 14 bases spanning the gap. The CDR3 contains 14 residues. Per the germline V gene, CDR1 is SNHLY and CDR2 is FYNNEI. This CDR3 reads CASKRNLPNTEAFF. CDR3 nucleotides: TGTGCCAGCAAGAGGAACCTACCCAACACTGAAGCTTTCTTT.

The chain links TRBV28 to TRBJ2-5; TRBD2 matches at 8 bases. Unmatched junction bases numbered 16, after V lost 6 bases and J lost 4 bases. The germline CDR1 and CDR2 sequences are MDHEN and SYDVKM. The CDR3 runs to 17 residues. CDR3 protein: CASSTERAGAGRETQYF. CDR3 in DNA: TGTGCCAGCAGCACTGAAAGAGCGGGAGCTGGGCGAGAGACCCAGTACTTC.

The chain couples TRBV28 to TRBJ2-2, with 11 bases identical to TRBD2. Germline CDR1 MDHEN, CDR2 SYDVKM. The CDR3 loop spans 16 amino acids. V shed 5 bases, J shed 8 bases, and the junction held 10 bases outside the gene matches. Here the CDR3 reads CASSPTGLAGGGELFF. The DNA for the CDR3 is TGTGCCAGCAGTCCCACAGGACTAGCGGGTGGTGGGGAGCTGTTTTTT.

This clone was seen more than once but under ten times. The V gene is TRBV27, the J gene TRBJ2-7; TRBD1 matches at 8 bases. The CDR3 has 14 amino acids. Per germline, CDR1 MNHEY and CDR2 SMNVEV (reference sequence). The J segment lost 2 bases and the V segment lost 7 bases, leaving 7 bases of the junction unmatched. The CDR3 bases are TGTGCCAGCACCTTAGGCAGGGGGCCCTACGAGCAGTACTTC. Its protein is CASTLGRGPYEQYF.

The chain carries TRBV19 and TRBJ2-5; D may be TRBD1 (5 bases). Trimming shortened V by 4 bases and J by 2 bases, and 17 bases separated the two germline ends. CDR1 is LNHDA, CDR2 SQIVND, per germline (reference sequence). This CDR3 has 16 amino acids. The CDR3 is CASSKRPRQSQETQYF. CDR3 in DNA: TGTGCCAGTAGTAAAAGACCCCGACAGTCGCAAGAGACCCAGTACTTC. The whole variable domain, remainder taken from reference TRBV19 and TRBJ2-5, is DGGITQSPKYLFRKEGQNVTLSCEQNLNHDAMYWYRQDPGQGLRLIYYSQIVNDFQKGDIAEGYSVSREKKESFPLTVTSAQKNPTAFYLCASSKRPRQSQETQYFGPGTRLLVL.

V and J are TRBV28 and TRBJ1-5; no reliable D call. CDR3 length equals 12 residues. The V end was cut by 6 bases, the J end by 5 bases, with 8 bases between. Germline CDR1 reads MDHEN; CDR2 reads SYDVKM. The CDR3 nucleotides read TGTGCCAGCAGCCCTCCCCATCAGCCCCAGCATTTT. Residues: CASSPPHQPQHF.

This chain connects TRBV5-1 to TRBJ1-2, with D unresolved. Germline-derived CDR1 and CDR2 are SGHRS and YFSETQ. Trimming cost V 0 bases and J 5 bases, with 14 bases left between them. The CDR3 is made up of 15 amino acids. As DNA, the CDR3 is TGCGCCAGCAGCTTGGAAGACTCTCAGCGGTATGGCTACACCTTC. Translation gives CASSLEDSQRYGYTF.

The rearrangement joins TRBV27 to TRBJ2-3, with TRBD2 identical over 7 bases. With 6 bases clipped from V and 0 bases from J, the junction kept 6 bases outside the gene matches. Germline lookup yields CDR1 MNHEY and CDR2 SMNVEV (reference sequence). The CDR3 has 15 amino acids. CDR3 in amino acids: CASRKLASSTDTQYF. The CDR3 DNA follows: TGTGCCAGCAGGAAACTAGCGTCTAGCACAGATACGCAGTATTTT.

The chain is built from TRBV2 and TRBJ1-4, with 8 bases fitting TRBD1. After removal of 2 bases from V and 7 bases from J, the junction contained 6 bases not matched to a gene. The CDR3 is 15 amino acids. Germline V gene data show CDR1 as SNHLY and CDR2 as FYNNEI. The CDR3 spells CASSERQGASEKLFF. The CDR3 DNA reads TGTGCCAGCAGTGAACGCCAGGGGGCGAGTGAAAAACTGTTTTTT. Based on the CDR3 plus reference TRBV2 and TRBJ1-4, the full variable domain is EPEVTQTPSHQVTQMGQEVILRCVPISNHLYFYWYRQILGQKVEFLVSFYNNEISEKSEIFDDQFSVERPDGSNFTLKIRSTKLEDSAMYFCASSERQGASEKLFFGSGTQLSVL.

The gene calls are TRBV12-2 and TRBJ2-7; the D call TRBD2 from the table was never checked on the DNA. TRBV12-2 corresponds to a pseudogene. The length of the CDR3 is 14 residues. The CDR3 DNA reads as TGTGCAAGTCAACGAGGGGGACTAGCGCGGGAGCAGTACTTC. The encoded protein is CASQRGGLAREQYF.

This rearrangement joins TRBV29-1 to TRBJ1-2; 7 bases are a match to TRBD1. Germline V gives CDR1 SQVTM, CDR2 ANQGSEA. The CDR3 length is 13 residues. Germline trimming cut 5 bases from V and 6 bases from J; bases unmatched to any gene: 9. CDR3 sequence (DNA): TGCAGCGTTCGACAGGGAAGTGAAAATGGCTACACCTTC. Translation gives CSVRQGSENGYTF.

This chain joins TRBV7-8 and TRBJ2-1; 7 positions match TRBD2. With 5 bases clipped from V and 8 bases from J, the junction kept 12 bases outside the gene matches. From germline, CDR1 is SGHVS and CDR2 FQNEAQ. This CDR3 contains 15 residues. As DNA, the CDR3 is TGTGCCAGCAGCGTAGAGGGACTACTTATCGATGAGCAGTTCTTC. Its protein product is CASSVEGLLIDEQFF.

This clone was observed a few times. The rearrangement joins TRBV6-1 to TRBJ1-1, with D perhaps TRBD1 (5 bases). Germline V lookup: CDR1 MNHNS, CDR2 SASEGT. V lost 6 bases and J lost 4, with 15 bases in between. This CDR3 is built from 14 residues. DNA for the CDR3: TGTGCCAGCAGCCGCGGGGACCGTGCCACTGAAGCTTTCTTT. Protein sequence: CASSRGDRATEAFF.

CDR3: CASSQDTKREREQYF. CDR3 DNA: TGCGCCAGCAGCCAAGACACTAAGCGGGAGCGCGAGCAGTACTTC. The chain is built from TRBV4-1 and TRBJ2-7; 8 nucleotides line up with TRBD2. Germline CDR1 is MGHRA and CDR2 is YSYEKL. J was trimmed by 6 bases and V by 0 bases; bases with no gene match: 7. The CDR3 is made up of 15 amino acids.

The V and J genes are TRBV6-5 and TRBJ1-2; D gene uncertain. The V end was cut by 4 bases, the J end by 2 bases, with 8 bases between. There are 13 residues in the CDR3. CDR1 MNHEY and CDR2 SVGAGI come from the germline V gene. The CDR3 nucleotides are TGTGCCAGCAGTTCTATGGAGAACTATGGCTACACCTTC. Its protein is CASSSMENYGYTF.

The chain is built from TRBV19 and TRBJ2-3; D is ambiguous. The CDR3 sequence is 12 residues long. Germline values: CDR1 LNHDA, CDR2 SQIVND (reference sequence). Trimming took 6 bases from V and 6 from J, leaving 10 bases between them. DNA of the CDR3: TGTGCCAGTAGGGCACAGACGGATACGCAGTATTTT. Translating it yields CASRAQTDTQYF. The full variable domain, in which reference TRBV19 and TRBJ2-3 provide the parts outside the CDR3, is DGGITQSPKYLFRKEGQNVTLSCEQNLNHDAMYWYRQDPGQGLRLIYYSQIVNDFQKGDIAEGYSVSREKKESFPLTVTSAQKNPTAFYLCASRAQTDTQYFGPGTRLTVL.

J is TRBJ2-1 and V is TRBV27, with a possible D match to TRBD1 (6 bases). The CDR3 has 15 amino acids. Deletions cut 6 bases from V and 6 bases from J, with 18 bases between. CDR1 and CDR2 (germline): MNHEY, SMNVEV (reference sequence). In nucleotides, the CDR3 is TGTGCCAGCAGCCCCAGGGGTTTAGGATTCAATGAGCAGTTCTTC. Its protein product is CASSPRGLGFNEQFF.

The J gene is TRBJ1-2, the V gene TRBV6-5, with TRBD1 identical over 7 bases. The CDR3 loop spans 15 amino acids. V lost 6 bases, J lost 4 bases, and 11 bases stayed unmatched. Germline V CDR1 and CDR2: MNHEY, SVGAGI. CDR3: CASSIRQGGPYGYTF. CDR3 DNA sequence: TGTGCCAGCAGCATCCGACAGGGAGGTCCCTATGGCTACACCTTC.